One sample yielded the 10 T cell receptor beta chains listed below, sequenced in a study of shared clonotypes between healthy human individuals. Libraries were prepared by immunoSEQ multiplex PCR; TCRdb keeps only in-frame clonotypes and omits some of them. This table has around 700,000 clones, around 72% appearing once. The sequenced sample consisted of memory CD4+ T cells sorted from blood. As for subset: CD45RA-negative fraction. These receptors were collected from a woman under 40 in good health.

CDR3 sequence reads: CASRNRGDTGELFF. Written as DNA, the CDR3 is TGTGCCAGCAGAAACAGGGGTGACACCGGGGAGCTGTTTTTT. The chain employs TRBV6-6 and TRBJ2-2, with 7 positions matching TRBD1. The CDR3 runs 14 residues. CDR1 is MNHNY, CDR2 SVGAGI, per germline (reference sequence). V trimming: 6 bases; J trimming: 3 bases; junction bases outside the gene matches: 4.

CDR3 sequence (DNA): TGTGCCAGCAGCCCCGATGTGGGGGCGCGGGAGCAGTACTTC. It codes for CASSPDVGAREQYF. The chain is built from TRBV11-2 and TRBJ2-7, with a possible D match to TRBD1 (6 bases). The V end was cut by 5 bases, the J end by 7 bases, with 18 bases between. The CDR3 length is 14 residues. Germline V gene data show CDR1 as SGHAT and CDR2 as FQNNGV.

This clone was counted a few times. The rearrangement joins TRBV19 to TRBJ2-1, with TRBD1 matching 9 bases. Germline-derived CDR1 and CDR2 are LNHDA and SQIVND (reference sequence). This CDR3 region has 14 residues. Trimming cost V 8 bases and J 1 base; bases outside gene matches: 3. Here the CDR3 reads CASQQGASYNEQFF. Here the CDR3 DNA reads TGTGCCAGTCAACAGGGGGCATCCTACAATGAGCAGTTCTTC.

The chain employs TRBV19 and TRBJ1-2; D possibly corresponds to TRBD1 (6 bases). V lost 8 bases and J lost 3, with 13 bases in between. The CDR3 is 13 residues long. The germline gives CDR1 LNHDA, CDR2 SQIVND (reference sequence). In DNA form, the CDR3 reads TGTGCCAGTCAAGGGGGTTGGGACTATGGCTACACCTTC. Residues: CASQGGWDYGYTF.

The chain couples TRBV18 to TRBJ2-2; D is ambiguous. The germline V and J ends were trimmed by 1 base and 4 bases, with 10 bases remaining between them. In germline, CDR1 is KGHSH, CDR2 LQKENI. CDR3 length: 15 amino acids. The CDR3 sequence is CASSPRSEATGELFF. CDR3 coding DNA: TGTGCCAGCTCACCACGAAGTGAGGCCACCGGGGAGCTGTTTTTT. Based on the CDR3 plus reference TRBV18 and TRBJ2-2, the full variable domain is NAGVMQNPRHLVRRRGQEARLRCSPMKGHSHVYWYRQLPEEGLKFMVYLQKENIIDESGMPKERFSAEFPKEGPSILRIQQVVRGDSAAYFCASSPRSEATGELFFGEGSRLTVL.

This clone was observed a handful of times. V gene TRBV28 combines with J gene TRBJ2-5, with D perhaps assigned TRBD1 or TRBD2 (5 bases each). Germline loops: CDR1 MDHEN, CDR2 SYDVKM. The CDR3 extends over 15 amino acids. V lost 5 bases to trimming and J lost 1 base, with 14 bases between them. This CDR3 reads CASSHAGTIQETQYF. The CDR3 DNA follows: TGTGCCAGCAGTCACGCCGGGACGATCCAAGAGACCCAGTACTTC. The complete variable domain, with remaining parts taken from reference TRBV28 and TRBJ2-5, reads DVKVTQSSRYLVKRTGEKVFLECVQDMDHENMFWYRQDPGLGLRLIYFSYDVKMKEKGDIPEGYSVSREKKERFSLILESASTNQTSMYLCASSHAGTIQETQYFGPGTRLLVL.

This chain links TRBV28 with TRBJ1-2; the D is unclear. Trimming pared 5 bases from V and 5 bases from J, leaving 15 bases between. The CDR3 is made up of 14 amino acids. Germline V gives CDR1 MDHEN, CDR2 SYDVKM. The CDR3 sequence is CASSPPGPSYGYTF. In DNA, the CDR3 is TGTGCCAGCAGTCCTCCCGGTCCGAGTTATGGCTACACCTTC.

The sample holds one count of this clone. The rearrangement uses TRBV2 and TRBJ1-1; 7 nucleotides align to TRBD1. From germline, CDR1 is SNHLY and CDR2 FYNNEI. This CDR3 region has 13 residues. Losses at the gene ends were 8 bases for V and 3 bases for J; bases not matched to a gene: 6. The CDR3 loop reads CASHHDRDTEAFF. DNA for the CDR3: TGTGCCAGCCACCATGACAGGGACACTGAAGCTTTCTTT.

This clone was seen only once. V and J are TRBV28 and TRBJ1-5; D not certain. V shed 7 bases and J shed 0 bases, with 16 bases lying between them. Germline V lookup: CDR1 MDHEN, CDR2 SYDVKM. The CDR3 loop spans 16 amino acids. CDR3 region: CASKRRRGDSNQPQHF. As DNA, the CDR3 is TGTGCCAGCAAGCGGAGGCGGGGAGATAGCAATCAGCCCCAGCATTTT.

This clone was seen a few times. This chain joins TRBV6-1 and TRBJ2-7; 8 bases map to TRBD1. The CDR3 covers 19 residues. Germline assignment: CDR1 MNHNS and CDR2 SASEGT. The V and J ends lost 2 bases and 3 bases, in that order; junction bases with no gene match: 18. In DNA, the CDR3 is TGTGCCAGCAGTGAAAACAAGCCAGGGGGCAGGGGGTTCGTCTACGAGCAGTACTTC. Translated: CASSENKPGGRGFVYEQYF.